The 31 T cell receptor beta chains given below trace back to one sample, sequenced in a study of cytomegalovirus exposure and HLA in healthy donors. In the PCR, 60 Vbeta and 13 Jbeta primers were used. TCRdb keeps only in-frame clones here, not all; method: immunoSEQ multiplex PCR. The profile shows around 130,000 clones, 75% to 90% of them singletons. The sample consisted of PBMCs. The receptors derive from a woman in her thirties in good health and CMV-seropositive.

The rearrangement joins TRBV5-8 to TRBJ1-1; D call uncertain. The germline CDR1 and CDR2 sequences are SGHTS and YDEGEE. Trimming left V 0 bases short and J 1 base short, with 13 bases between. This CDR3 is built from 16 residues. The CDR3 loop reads CASSLAEARRNTEAFF. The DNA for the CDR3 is TGTGCCAGCAGCTTGGCCGAGGCGAGGAGGAACACTGAAGCTTTCTTT. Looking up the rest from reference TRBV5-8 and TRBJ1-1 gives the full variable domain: EAGVTQSPTHLIKTRGQQATLRCSPISGHTSVYWYQQALGLGLQFLLWYDEGEERNRGNFPPRFSGRQFPNYSSELNVNALELEDSALYLCASSLAEARRNTEAFFGQGTRLTVV.

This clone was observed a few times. CDR3 bases: TGCGCCAGCAGTACTCTTCTAGGACAGGGGGCTAACACTGAAGCTTTCTTT. This gives the protein CASSTLLGQGANTEAFF. The rearrangement joins TRBV4-1 to TRBJ1-1; TRBD1 matches at 11 bases. Germline V gene lookup returns CDR1 MGHRA and CDR2 YSYEKL. The CDR3 consists of 17 residues. V shed 6 bases and J 2 bases; nucleotides not matched to a gene: 11.

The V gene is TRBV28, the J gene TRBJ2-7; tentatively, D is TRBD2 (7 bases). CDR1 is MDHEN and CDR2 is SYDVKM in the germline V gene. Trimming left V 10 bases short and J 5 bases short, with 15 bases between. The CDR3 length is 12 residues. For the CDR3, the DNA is TGTGCCACCGTCAGGGGAGGGAACGAGCAGTACTTC. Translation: CATVRGGNEQYF.

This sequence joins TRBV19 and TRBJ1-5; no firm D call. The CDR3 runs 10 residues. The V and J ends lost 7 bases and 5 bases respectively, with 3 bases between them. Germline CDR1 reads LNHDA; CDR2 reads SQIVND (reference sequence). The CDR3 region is CASIDQPQHF. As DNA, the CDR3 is TGTGCCAGTATCGATCAGCCCCAGCATTTT.

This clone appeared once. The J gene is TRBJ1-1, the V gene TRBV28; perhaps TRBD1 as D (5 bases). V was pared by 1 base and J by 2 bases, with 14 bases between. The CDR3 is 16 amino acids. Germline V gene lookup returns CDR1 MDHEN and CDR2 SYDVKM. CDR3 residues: CASSLLPGSGNTEAFF. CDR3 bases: TGTGCCAGCAGTTTATTGCCAGGGTCGGGCAACACTGAAGCTTTCTTT.

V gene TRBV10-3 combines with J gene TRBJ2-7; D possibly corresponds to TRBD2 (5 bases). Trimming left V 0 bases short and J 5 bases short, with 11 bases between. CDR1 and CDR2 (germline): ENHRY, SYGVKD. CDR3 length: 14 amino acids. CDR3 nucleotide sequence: TGTGCCATCAGTGAGTCGGTAAGCGGAGACGAGCAGTACTTC. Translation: CAISESVSGDEQYF.

The CDR3 is CASSSPLPGGANVLTF. Written as DNA, the CDR3 is TGTGCCAGCAGTTCGCCACTCCCAGGTGGGGCCAACGTCCTGACTTTC. The gene calls are TRBV27 and TRBJ2-6, with unresolved D. Germline values: CDR1 MNHEY, CDR2 SMNVEV (reference sequence). Trimming took off 4 bases at V and 3 bases at J, with 13 bases between the two ends. CDR3 length equals 16 residues.

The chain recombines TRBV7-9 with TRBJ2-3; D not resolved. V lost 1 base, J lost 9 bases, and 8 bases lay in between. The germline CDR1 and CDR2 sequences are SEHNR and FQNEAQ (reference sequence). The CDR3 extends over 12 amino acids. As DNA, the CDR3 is TGTGCCAGCAGCTTAGAGACTTACACGCAGTATTTT. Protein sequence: CASSLETYTQYF.

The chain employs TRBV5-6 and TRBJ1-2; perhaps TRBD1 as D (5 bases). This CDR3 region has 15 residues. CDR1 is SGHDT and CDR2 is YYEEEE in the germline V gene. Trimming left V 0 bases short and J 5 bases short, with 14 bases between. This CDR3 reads CASSLGQGSAYGYTF. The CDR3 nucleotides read TGTGCCAGCAGCTTGGGTCAGGGTAGTGCATATGGCTACACCTTC.

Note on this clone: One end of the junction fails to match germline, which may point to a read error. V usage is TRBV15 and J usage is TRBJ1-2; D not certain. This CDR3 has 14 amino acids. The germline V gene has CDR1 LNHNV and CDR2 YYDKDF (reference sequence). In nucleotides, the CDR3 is TGTGCCGCCAGCACTCGTGGCCCTAACTATGGCTACACCTTC. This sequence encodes CAASTRGPNYGYTF.

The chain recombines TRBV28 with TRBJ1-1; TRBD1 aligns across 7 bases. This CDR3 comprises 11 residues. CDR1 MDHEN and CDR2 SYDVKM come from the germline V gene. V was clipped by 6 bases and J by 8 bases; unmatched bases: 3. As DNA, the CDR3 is TGTGCCAGCAGACTGACAGGGGAAGCTTTCTTT. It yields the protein CASRLTGEAFF.

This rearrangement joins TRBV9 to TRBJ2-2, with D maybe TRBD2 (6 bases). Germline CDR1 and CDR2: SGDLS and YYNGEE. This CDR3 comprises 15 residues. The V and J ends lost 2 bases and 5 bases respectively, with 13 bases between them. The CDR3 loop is CASSVIAASTGELFF. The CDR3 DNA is TGTGCCAGCAGCGTGATAGCGGCATCAACCGGGGAGCTGTTTTTT.

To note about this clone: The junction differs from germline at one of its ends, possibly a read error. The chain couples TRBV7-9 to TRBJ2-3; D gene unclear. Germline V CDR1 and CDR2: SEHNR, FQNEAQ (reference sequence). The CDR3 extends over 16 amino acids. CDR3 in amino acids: CSSSSPAGGRTDTQYF. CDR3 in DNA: TGTTCCAGCAGCTCCCCCGCCGGTGGGCGCACAGATACGCAGTATTTT. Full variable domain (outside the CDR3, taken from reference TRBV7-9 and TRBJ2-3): DTGVSQNPRHKITKRGQNVTFRCDPISEHNRLYWYRQTLGQGPEFLTYFQNEAQLEKSRLLSDRFSAERPKGSFSTLEIQRTEQGDSAMYLCSSSSPAGGRTDTQYFGPGTRLTVL.

The CDR3 region is CASSIGGQDNGQYF. The CDR3 DNA sequence: TGTGCCAGTAGTATAGGGGGACAGGACAACGGGCAGTACTTC. The V gene is TRBV19, the J gene TRBJ2-7; 8 nucleotides line up with TRBD1. The CDR3 runs 14 residues. The germline CDR1 and CDR2 sequences are LNHDA and SQIVND (reference sequence). Trimming at V came to 1 base and at J to 9 bases, leaving 8 bases not matched to a gene.

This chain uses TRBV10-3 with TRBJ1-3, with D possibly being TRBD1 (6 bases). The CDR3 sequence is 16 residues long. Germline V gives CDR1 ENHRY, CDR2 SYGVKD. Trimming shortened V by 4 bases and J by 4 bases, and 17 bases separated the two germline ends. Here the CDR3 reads CAISGRAGAHGNTIYF. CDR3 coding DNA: TGTGCCATCAGTGGTCGTGCGGGGGCACACGGAAACACCATATATTTT.

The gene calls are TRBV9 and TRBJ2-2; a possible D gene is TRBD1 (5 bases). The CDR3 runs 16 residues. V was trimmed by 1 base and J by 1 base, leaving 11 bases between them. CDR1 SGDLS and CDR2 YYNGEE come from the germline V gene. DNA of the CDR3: TGTGCCAGCAGCGTAAAAGGGCAGGGGAACACCGGGGAGCTGTTTTTT. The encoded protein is CASSVKGQGNTGELFF.

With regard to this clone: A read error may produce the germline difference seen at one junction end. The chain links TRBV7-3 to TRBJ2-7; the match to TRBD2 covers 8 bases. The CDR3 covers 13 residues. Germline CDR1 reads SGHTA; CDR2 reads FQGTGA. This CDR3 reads CASSSREGRKTSF. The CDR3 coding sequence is TGTGCCAGCAGCTCCCGGGAGGGACGCAAGACCTCTTTC.

CDR3 coding DNA: TGTGCCAGCAGTGAAGAGCAGGGTGTTAATTCACCCCTCCACTTT. This translates into CASSEEQGVNSPLHF. The V call is TRBV6-1, the J call TRBJ1-6; D possibly corresponds to TRBD1 (5 bases). There are 15 residues in the CDR3. The V end lost 1 base, the J end lost 6 bases, and 10 bases lay between the germline ends. The V gene's germline CDR1 is MNHNS and CDR2 SASEGT.

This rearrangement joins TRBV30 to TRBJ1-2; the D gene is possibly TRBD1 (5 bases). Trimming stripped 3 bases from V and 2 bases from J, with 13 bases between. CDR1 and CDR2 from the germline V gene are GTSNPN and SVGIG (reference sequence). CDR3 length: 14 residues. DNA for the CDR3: TGTGCCTGGAGCCACAGGTCCTCGAACTATGGCTACACCTTC. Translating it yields CAWSHRSSNYGYTF.

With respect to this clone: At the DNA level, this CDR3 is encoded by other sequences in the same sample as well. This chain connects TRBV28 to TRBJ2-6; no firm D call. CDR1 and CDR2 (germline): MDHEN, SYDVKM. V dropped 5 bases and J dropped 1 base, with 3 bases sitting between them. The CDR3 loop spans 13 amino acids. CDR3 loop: CASSLSGANVLTF. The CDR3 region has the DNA TGTGCCAGCAGTCTATCTGGGGCCAACGTCCTGACTTTC.

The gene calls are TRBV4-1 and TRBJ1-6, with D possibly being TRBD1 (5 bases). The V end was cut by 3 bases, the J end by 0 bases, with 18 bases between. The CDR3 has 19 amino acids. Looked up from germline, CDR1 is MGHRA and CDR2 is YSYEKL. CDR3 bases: TGCGCCAGCAGCCAGCACTCCGCCCGACAGAGCTCCTATAATTCACCCCTCCACTTT. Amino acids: CASSQHSARQSSYNSPLHF.

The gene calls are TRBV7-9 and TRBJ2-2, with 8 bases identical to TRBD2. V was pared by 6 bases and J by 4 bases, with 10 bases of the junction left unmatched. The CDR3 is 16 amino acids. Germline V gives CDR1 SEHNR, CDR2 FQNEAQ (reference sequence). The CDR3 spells CASRKSGGDFTGELFF. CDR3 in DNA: TGTGCCAGCAGAAAATCGGGGGGGGATTTCACCGGGGAGCTGTTTTTT. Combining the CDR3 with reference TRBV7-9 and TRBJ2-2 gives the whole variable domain DTGVSQNPRHKITKRGQNVTFRCDPISEHNRLYWYRQTLGQGPEFLTYFQNEAQLEKSRLLSDRFSAERPKGSFSTLEIQRTEQGDSAMYLCASRKSGGDFTGELFFGEGSRLTVL.

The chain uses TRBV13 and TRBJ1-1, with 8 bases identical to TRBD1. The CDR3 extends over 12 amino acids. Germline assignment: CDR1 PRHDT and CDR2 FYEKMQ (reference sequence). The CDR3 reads CATGVRNTEAFF. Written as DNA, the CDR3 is TGTGCGACAGGGGTTAGGAACACTGAAGCTTTCTTT.

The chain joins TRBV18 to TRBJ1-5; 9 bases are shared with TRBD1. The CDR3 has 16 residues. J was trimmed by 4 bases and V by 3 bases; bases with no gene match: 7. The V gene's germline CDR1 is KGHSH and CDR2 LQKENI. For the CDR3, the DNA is TGTGCCAGCTCACCGTCCGGGACAGGGCAAAATCAGCCCCAGCATTTT. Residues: CASSPSGTGQNQPQHF.

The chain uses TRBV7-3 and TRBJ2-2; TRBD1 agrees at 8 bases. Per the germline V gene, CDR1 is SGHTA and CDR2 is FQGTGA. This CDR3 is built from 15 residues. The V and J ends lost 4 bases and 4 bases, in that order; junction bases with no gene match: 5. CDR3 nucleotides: TGTGCCAGCAGCTCTCAGGGGGCCGCCACCGGGGAGCTGTTTTTT. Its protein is CASSSQGAATGELFF.

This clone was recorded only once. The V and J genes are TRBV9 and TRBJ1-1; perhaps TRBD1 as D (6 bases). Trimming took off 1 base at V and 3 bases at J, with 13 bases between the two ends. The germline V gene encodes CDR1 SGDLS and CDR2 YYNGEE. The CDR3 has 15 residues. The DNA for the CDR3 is TGTGCCAGCAGCGTAAGTAGGGGGATCGACACTGAAGCTTTCTTT. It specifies CASSVSRGIDTEAFF.

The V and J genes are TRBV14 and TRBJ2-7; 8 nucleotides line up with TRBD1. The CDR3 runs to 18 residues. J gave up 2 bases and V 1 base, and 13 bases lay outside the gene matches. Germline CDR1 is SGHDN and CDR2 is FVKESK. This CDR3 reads CASSQGGPGGPLTYEQYF. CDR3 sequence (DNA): TGTGCCAGCAGCCAAGGGGGCCCAGGGGGCCCACTTACCTACGAGCAGTACTTC.

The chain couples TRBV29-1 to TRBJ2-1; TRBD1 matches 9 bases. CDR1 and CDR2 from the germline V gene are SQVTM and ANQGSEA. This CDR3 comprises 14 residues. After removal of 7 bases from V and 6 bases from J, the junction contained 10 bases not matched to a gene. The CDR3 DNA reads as TGCAGCGGCATCCGCGACAGGGGGGGCAATGAGCAGTTCTTC. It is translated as CSGIRDRGGNEQFF.

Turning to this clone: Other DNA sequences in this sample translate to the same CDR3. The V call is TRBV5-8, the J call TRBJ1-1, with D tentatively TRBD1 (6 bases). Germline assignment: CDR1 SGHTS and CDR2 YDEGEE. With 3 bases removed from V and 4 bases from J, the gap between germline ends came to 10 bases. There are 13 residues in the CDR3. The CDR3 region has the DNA TGTGCCAGCAGCTCGGGAGGGGGCACTGAAGCTTTCTTT. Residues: CASSSGGGTEAFF. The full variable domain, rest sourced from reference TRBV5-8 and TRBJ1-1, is EAGVTQSPTHLIKTRGQQATLRCSPISGHTSVYWYQQALGLGLQFLLWYDEGEERNRGNFPPRFSGRQFPNYSSELNVNALELEDSALYLCASSSGGGTEAFFGQGTRLTVV.

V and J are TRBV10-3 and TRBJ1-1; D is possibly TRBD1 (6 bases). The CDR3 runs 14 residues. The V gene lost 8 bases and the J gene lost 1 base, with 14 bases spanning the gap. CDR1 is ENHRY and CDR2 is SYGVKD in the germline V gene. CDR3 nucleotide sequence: TGTGCCATCGGCGTGGGGGCGCAGAACACTGAAGCTTTCTTT. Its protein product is CAIGVGAQNTEAFF.

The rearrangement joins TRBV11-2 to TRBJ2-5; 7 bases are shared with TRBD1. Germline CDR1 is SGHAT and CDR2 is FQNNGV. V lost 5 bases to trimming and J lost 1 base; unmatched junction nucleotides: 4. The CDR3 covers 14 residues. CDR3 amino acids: CASSRRTGQETQYF. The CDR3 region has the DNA TGTGCCAGCAGCCGACGGACAGGCCAAGAGACCCAGTACTTC.